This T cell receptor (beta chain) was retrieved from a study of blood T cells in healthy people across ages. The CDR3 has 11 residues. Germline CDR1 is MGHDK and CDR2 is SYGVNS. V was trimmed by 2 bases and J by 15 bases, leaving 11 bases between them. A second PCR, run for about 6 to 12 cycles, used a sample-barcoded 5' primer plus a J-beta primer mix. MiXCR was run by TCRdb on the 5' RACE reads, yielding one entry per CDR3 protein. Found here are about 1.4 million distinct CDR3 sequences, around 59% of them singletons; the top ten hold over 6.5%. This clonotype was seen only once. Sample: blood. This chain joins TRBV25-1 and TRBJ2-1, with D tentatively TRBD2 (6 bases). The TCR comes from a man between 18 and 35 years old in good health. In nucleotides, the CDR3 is TGTGCCAGCAGTGAAGCCGGGGGTCGGTTCTTC. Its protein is CASSEAGGRFF.